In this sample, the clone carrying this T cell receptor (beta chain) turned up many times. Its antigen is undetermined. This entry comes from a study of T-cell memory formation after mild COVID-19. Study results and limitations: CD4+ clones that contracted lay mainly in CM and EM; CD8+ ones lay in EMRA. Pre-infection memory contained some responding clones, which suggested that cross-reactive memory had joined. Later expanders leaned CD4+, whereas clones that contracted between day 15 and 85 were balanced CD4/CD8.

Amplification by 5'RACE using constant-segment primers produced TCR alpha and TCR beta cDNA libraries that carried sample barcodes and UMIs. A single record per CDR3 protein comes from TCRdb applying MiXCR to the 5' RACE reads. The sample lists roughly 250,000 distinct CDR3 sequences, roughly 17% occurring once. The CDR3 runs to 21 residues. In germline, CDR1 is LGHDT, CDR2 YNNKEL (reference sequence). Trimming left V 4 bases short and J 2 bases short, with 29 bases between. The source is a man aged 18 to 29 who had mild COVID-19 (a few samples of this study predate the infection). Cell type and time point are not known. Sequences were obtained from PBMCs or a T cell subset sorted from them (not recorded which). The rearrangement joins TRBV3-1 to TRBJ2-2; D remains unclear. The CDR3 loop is CASSPTPGTTRRSTNTGELFF. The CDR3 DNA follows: TGTGCCAGCAGCCCTACCCCGGGCACCACCAGGAGAAGTACAAACACCGGGGAGCTGTTTTTT.